This TCR beta chain derives from a study of response to subunit inactivated influenza vaccine. One entry per CDR3 protein, called by TCRdb with MiXCR from the RT-PCR reads. The profile shows a few hundred thousand distinct CDR3 sequences, around 13% of them singletons. V was clipped by 7 bases and J by 2 bases, with 6 bases between them. This CDR3 has 12 amino acids. This clonotype was seen a few times. What it binds is unknown. General observations from the study: The authors put forward the suggestion that each seasonal influenza vaccination may bring in only a limited number of new T cells.

The chain is built from TRBV12-3 or TRBV12-4 and TRBJ1-5, with D tentatively TRBD1 (6 bases). The receptor's source is a man in his forties or fifties who received an inactivated influenza vaccine. This specimen consisted of PBMCs from blood, obtained 11 to 12 days after vaccination. In nucleotides, the CDR3 is TGTGCCAGCAAGGGGGGCAATCAGCCCCAGCATTTT. Its translation: CASKGGNQPQHF.